This T cell receptor (beta chain) was obtained from a study of metastatic and nonmetastatic thyroid tumors. Per the original data handling: Across clinicopathological groups, CDR3 differences served as the basis for building a distant-metastasis classifier for papillary thyroid cancer. TCRdb re-processed the PCR reads through MiXCR. These V and J calls derive from TCRdb rather than the authors' analysis. The table shows around 45,000 clones, with around 3.1% occurring only once. All patients reached thyroid surgery having received no treatment beforehand. This clone was observed at least ten times. As yet, its antigen is unknown. CDR1 and CDR2 from the germline V gene are SNHLY and FYNNEI. CDR3 length equals 16 residues. V dropped 4 bases and J dropped 1; count of bases not matched to a gene: 6. Overall study results and limits: Reported TCR beta diversity, measured in blood and tumor, was significantly higher for malignant thyroid tumors than for benign nodules.

The TCR was taken from a female donor with papillary thyroid cancer or a benign thyroid nodule (not recorded which). Some clones in this sample may be carry-over from other donors' samples. Input material: blood. The chain uses TRBV2 and TRBJ2-1; 8 bases are a match to TRBD2. CDR3 sequence (DNA): TGTGCCAGCAGTGCCCCACTAGCGGAGTCCTACAATGAGCAGTTCTTC. Translation gives CASSAPLAESYNEQFF.